Below are 30 T cell receptor beta chains sequenced from a single sample in a study of response to subunit inactivated influenza vaccine. TCRdb re-derived calls from the RT-PCR reads in MiXCR, one entry per CDR3 protein. The repertoire has 430,000 or so distinct CDR3 sequences, about a tenth of them found once; the top ten carry over 9.5%. The specimen was PBMCs from blood, collected 35 to 45 days after vaccination. These receptors all stem from a man aged 45-65 years who received an inactivated influenza vaccine.

A few counts support this clonotype. The chain uses TRBV7-6 and TRBJ2-7; D uncertain. Deletions cut 1 base from V and 2 bases from J, with 12 bases between. This CDR3 has 15 amino acids. The germline gives CDR1 SGHVS, CDR2 FNYEAQ. The CDR3 nucleotides read TGTGCCAGCAGCTTAGTTATCGGATCCACCTACGAGCAGTACTTC. Protein product: CASSLVIGSTYEQYF.

This clonotype was recorded a few times. The chain recombines TRBV12-3 or TRBV12-4 with TRBJ1-3; 7 bases align to TRBD1. The CDR3 length is 14 residues. V gave up 6 bases and J gave up 9 bases; unmatched junction bases: 11. The CDR3 here is CASRGTAGGGTIYF. The CDR3 DNA sequence: TGTGCCAGCAGGGGGACAGCGGGTGGGGGCACCATATATTTT.

There are a few counts of this clonotype. Germline is not matched at one junction end, which may reflect a read error. This sequence joins TRBV11-1 and TRBJ1-1; no clear D gene. This CDR3 spans 13 amino acids. CDR1 is SGHAT, CDR2 FQDESV, per germline (reference sequence). CDR3 nucleotides: TGTGCCAGCAGCCCCCACGGGAACGCTGAAGCTTTCTTT. Its protein is CASSPHGNAEAFF.

This clonotype was counted ten times or more. The V gene is TRBV9, the J gene TRBJ2-3; no definite D call. CDR3 length: 14 residues. Looked up from germline, CDR1 is SGDLS and CDR2 is YYNGEE. Deletions cut 2 bases from V and 0 bases from J, with 7 bases between. CDR3 sequence: CASSVTQSTDTQYF. CDR3 coding DNA: TGTGCCAGCAGCGTCACACAAAGCACAGATACGCAGTATTTT.

The chain joins TRBV29-1 to TRBJ1-2; unclear D gene. The length of the CDR3 is 13 residues. Per the germline V gene, CDR1 is SQVTM and CDR2 is ANQGSEA. The V gene lost 6 bases and the J gene lost 4 bases, with 15 bases spanning the gap. CDR3 loop: CSVGPEKVYGYTF. The CDR3 DNA follows: TGCAGCGTCGGCCCCGAAAAAGTCTATGGCTACACCTTC.

This clonotype was counted at least ten times. The chain couples TRBV5-6 to TRBJ2-5; D might be TRBD1 or TRBD2, each matching 6 bases. CDR3 length: 14 residues. Deletions cut 3 bases from V and 2 bases from J, with 11 bases between. Germline lookup yields CDR1 SGHDT and CDR2 YYEEEE. The CDR3 DNA reads TGTGCCAGCAGCTGGGGGGACACACAAGAGACCCAGTACTTC. Protein: CASSWGDTQETQYF.

The V and J genes are TRBV3-1 and TRBJ1-1, with D possibly being TRBD1 (5 bases). The germline gives CDR1 LGHDT, CDR2 YNNKEL (reference sequence). This CDR3 region has 15 residues. V gave up 4 bases and J gave up 3 bases, with 15 bases separating them. DNA of the CDR3: TGTGCCAGCAGCCGAGCCGCCGGGGGGGACACTGAAGCTTTCTTT. This codes for CASSRAAGGDTEAFF.

The chain recombines TRBV5-1 with TRBJ1-1; 10 positions agree with TRBD1. The J segment lost 3 bases and the V segment lost 4 bases, leaving 3 bases of the junction unmatched. This CDR3 has 14 amino acids. Germline loops: CDR1 SGHRS, CDR2 YFSETQ. In nucleotides, the CDR3 is TGCGCCAGCAGCACTGGACAGGGGGACACTGAAGCTTTCTTT. Translating gives CASSTGQGDTEAFF.

This clonotype has at least ten counts. The rearrangement links TRBV6-4 to TRBJ2-2; TRBD2 might be the D (5 bases). V dropped 7 bases and J dropped 6 bases, with 15 bases sitting between them. The V gene's germline CDR1 is MRHNA and CDR2 SNTAGT. The CDR3 loop spans 14 amino acids. The CDR3 reads CASKRAEGAGELFF. For the CDR3, the DNA is TGTGCCAGCAAGAGGGCAGAAGGAGCCGGGGAGCTGTTTTTT.

With regard to this clonotype: This CDR3 fails to terminate in the conserved phenylalanine or tryptophan, so it likely reflects a read error. The V gene is TRBV5-1, the J gene TRBJ2-1; 8 nucleotides align to TRBD1. The V gene end was trimmed by 3 bases and the J gene end by 6 bases; junction bases not matched to a gene: 5. The CDR3 spans 14 residues. In germline, CDR1 is SGHRS, CDR2 YFSETQ. CDR3 coding DNA: TGCGCCAGCAGCTCAGACAGGGGTTTCAATGAGCAGTTCCTC. It yields the protein CASSSDRGFNEQFL.

A few counts support this clonotype. V usage is TRBV6-5 and J usage is TRBJ2-5, with 10 positions matching TRBD1. V lost 0 bases to trimming and J lost 4 bases; unmatched junction nucleotides: 5. The germline V gene has CDR1 MNHEY and CDR2 SVGAGI. The length of the CDR3 is 16 residues. DNA for the CDR3: TGTGCCAGCAGTTACTCGGGGGGACAGGGGTCAGAGACCCAGTACTTC. Translated: CASSYSGGQGSETQYF.

The V call is TRBV2, the J call TRBJ2-3; D uncertain. This CDR3 has 14 residues. V was cut by 3 bases and J by 0 bases, with 7 bases left in between. Germline V gene lookup returns CDR1 SNHLY and CDR2 FYNNEI. CDR3: CASSDGSSTDTQYF. For the CDR3, the DNA is TGTGCCAGCAGTGACGGCAGTAGCACAGATACGCAGTATTTT.

In its sample, this clonotype was seen many times. The gene calls are TRBV6-5 and TRBJ2-1; D remains unclear. V was trimmed by 6 bases and J by 2 bases, leaving 8 bases between them. This CDR3 spans 13 amino acids. CDR1 and CDR2 from the germline V gene are MNHEY and SVGAGI. Here the CDR3 reads CASSYDTYNEQFF. The CDR3 nucleotides are TGTGCCAGCAGCTACGACACCTACAATGAGCAGTTCTTC.

This clonotype occurred many times. V and J are TRBV12-3 or TRBV12-4 and TRBJ1-2; no clear D. Trimming pared 0 bases from V and 1 base from J, leaving 0 bases between. This CDR3 spans 12 amino acids. CDR3 DNA: TGTGCCAGCAGTTTAGCTAACTATGGCTACACCTTC. Amino acids: CASSLANYGYTF.

The sample holds a few counts of this clonotype. The rearrangement joins TRBV7-2 to TRBJ2-2; 7 nucleotides match TRBD2. V lost 1 base, J lost 5 bases, and 7 bases stayed unmatched. The CDR3 is 16 amino acids. Germline CDR1 is SGHTA and CDR2 is FQGNSA. The CDR3 DNA reads as TGTGCCAGCAGCTTAGTGGCGGGAGCAAGGACCGGGGAGCTGTTTTTT. This gives the protein CASSLVAGARTGELFF.

This clonotype was recorded a few times. This CDR3 reads CASSLAQVREQYF. For the CDR3, the DNA is TGTGCCAGCAGCTTAGCGCAGGTTCGGGAGCAGTACTTC. The chain joins TRBV7-9 to TRBJ2-7; D is unresolved. This CDR3 has 13 amino acids. Germline V gene data show CDR1 as SEHNR and CDR2 as FQNEAQ (reference sequence). V was trimmed by 0 bases and J by 7 bases, leaving 10 bases between them.

This clonotype was counted only a few times. This chain connects TRBV11-1 to TRBJ2-5, with D possibly being TRBD2 (5 bases). The CDR3 contains 15 residues. CDR1 SGHAT and CDR2 FQDESV come from the germline V gene (reference sequence). V was pared by 3 bases and J by 4 bases, with 15 bases between. The CDR3 here is CASSLRGQEGETQYF. The CDR3 DNA is TGTGCCAGCAGCTTGAGAGGGCAGGAAGGAGAGACCCAGTACTTC.

This clonotype occurred a few times. The chain has TRBV7-9 and TRBJ2-7; D not certain. The CDR3 is 14 amino acids. V was shortened by 5 bases and J by 2 bases, with 13 bases between the two germline ends. Germline V lookup: CDR1 SEHNR, CDR2 FQNEAQ (reference sequence). Here the CDR3 reads CASSPVGHPYEQYF. As DNA, the CDR3 is TGTGCCAGCAGCCCAGTAGGCCATCCCTACGAGCAGTACTTC.

J is TRBJ2-1 and V is TRBV11-2, with 9 nucleotides matching TRBD2. The germline V gene encodes CDR1 SGHAT and CDR2 FQNNGV. The CDR3 has 16 amino acids. After removal of 5 bases from V and 0 bases from J, the junction contained 5 bases not matched to a gene. CDR3 nucleotides: TGTGCCAGCAGCCCAATAGCGGGGGACTCCTACAATGAGCAGTTCTTC. Amino acid sequence: CASSPIAGDSYNEQFF.

This sequence joins TRBV20-1 and TRBJ2-7; possible D gene TRBD2, 5 bases. Trimming took 3 bases from V and 4 from J, leaving 16 bases between them. The CDR3 has 14 residues. Germline CDR1 is DFQATT and CDR2 is SNEGSKA (reference sequence). CDR3 DNA: TGCAGTGCTAGTTGGTGGGAGAAGTCTTACGAGCAGTACTTC. Protein sequence: CSASWWEKSYEQYF.

This clonotype appeared a few times. The gene calls are TRBV7-9 and TRBJ1-2; D ambiguous. CDR1 is SEHNR and CDR2 is FQNEAQ in the germline V gene (reference sequence). The CDR3 runs to 13 residues. Trimming pared 5 bases from V and 8 bases from J, leaving 15 bases between. For the CDR3, the DNA is TGTGCCAGCAGCCCCGCCCTCTTGGGGGGCTACACCTTC. This codes for CASSPALLGGYTF.

The chain couples TRBV20-1 to TRBJ1-2; D uncertain. Germline CDR1 DFQATT, CDR2 SNEGSKA (reference sequence). The CDR3 has 12 amino acids. This CDR3 is CIATRISYGYTF. The CDR3 coding sequence is TGCATCGCGACGAGGATCAGCTATGGCTACACCTTC.

This clonotype occurred a few times. The CDR3 DNA follows: TGTGCCAGCAGCGCGGACAGCAGCAATCAGCCCCAGCATTTT. This encodes CASSADSSNQPQHF. The genes are TRBV7-2 and TRBJ1-5; D perhaps matches TRBD1 (6 bases). Trimming stripped 5 bases from V and 1 base from J, with 9 bases between. There are 14 residues in the CDR3. CDR1 and CDR2 (germline): SGHTA, FQGNSA.

The table lists this clonotype with many counts. The rearrangement joins TRBV12-3 or TRBV12-4 to TRBJ2-4; 9 nucleotides align to TRBD1. Germline trimming cut 6 bases from V and 10 bases from J; bases unmatched to any gene: 13. CDR3 size: 15 residues. The CDR3 DNA reads as TGTGCCAGCAGCGCTACGGGACAGGGACGATTTATTCAGTACTTC. As protein: CASSATGQGRFIQYF.

This clonotype was counted a few times. The chain couples TRBV12-3 or TRBV12-4 to TRBJ1-5; no reliable D call. Between the trimmed V and J ends, which lost 5 bases and 6 bases, there was a span of 8 bases. CDR3 length: 12 residues. CDR3 region: CASSVLGQPQHF. CDR3 in DNA: TGTGCCAGCAGTGTTCTGGGTCAGCCCCAGCATTTT.

V and J are TRBV7-2 and TRBJ1-1; 9 bases are a match to TRBD1. CDR1 and CDR2 (germline): SGHTA, FQGNSA. V lost 4 bases, J lost 6 bases, and 9 bases stayed unmatched. The CDR3 consists of 15 residues. The DNA of the CDR3 is TGTGCCAGCAGCTATCGACAGGGGGGGGTTGCTGAAGCTTTCTTT. Its protein product is CASSYRQGGVAEAFF. The full variable domain, with the rest looked up from reference TRBV7-2 and TRBJ1-1, is GAGVSQSPSNKVTEKGKDVELRCDPISGHTALYWYRQSLGQGLEFLIYFQGNSAPDKSGLPSDRFSAERTGGSVSTLTIQRTQQEDSAVYLCASSYRQGGVAEAFFGQGTRLTVV.

This clonotype was counted a few times. The V gene is TRBV20-1, the J gene TRBJ2-7; 16 nucleotides match TRBD2. CDR3 size: 20 residues. The germline V gene encodes CDR1 DFQATT and CDR2 SNEGSKA (reference sequence). The ends lost 3 bases at V and 4 bases at J; junction bases unmatched: 18. The CDR3 region is CSASSTDRRGLAGGRYEQYF. In DNA form, the CDR3 reads TGCAGTGCTAGCTCCACCGACCGGAGGGGACTAGCGGGAGGGCGGTACGAGCAGTACTTC.

This chain uses TRBV7-2 with TRBJ2-1; 9 bases line up with TRBD2. Germline V gene sequence: CDR1 SGHTA, CDR2 FQGNSA. V gave up 6 bases and J gave up 2 bases; unmatched junction bases: 5. The CDR3 contains 15 residues. The DNA of the CDR3 is TGTGCCAGCAGAGCGACTAGCGGAGCCTACAATGAGCAGTTCTTC. This codes for CASRATSGAYNEQFF.

This clonotype has a handful of counts. The V call is TRBV7-9, the J call TRBJ1-2, with a weak D call TRBD1 (5 bases). Germline CDR1 is SEHNR and CDR2 is FQNEAQ (reference sequence). Between the trimmed V and J ends, which lost 5 bases and 4 bases, there was a span of 14 bases. This CDR3 contains 14 residues. The CDR3 DNA sequence: TGTGCCAGCAGCCCGAAGACAGCAGTCTATGGCTACACCTTC. Residues: CASSPKTAVYGYTF.

Only a few counts were recorded for this clonotype. The V and J genes are TRBV7-9 and TRBJ2-7; 10 bases agree with TRBD2. Trimming at V came to 3 bases and at J to 4 bases, leaving 6 bases not matched to a gene. The CDR3 runs 15 residues. Germline V gives CDR1 SEHNR, CDR2 FQNEAQ (reference sequence). CDR3 amino acids: CASSFRASGSYEQYF. Here the CDR3 DNA reads TGTGCCAGCAGCTTTAGGGCTAGCGGGAGTTACGAGCAGTACTTC.